Shown below are 23 T cell receptor beta chains from a single sample sequenced in a study of T cells in Graves' hyperthyroidism and ophthalmopathy. What was amplified from RNA transcripts were TCR beta CDR3 regions. The study used the HTBI primer set for a first-round RT-PCR of the TCR CDR3. From the multiplex PCR reads, TCRdb called clonotypes with MiXCR, one entry per CDR3 protein. The table includes about 400,000 distinct CDR3 sequences, around 15% detected once. Sequenced sample: blood. All receptors come from a woman younger than 45 with Graves' ophthalmopathy.

This clonotype showed up just a few times. The chain links TRBV20-1 to TRBJ2-1; no clear D gene. The V end lost 2 bases, the J end lost 3 bases, and 14 bases lay between the germline ends. CDR3 size: 15 residues. CDR1 is DFQATT and CDR2 is SNEGSKA in the germline V gene (reference sequence). Written as DNA, the CDR3 is TGCAGTGCTAGAAGCAGAACAGAGAACTACAATGAGCAGTTCTTC. Protein: CSARSRTENYNEQFF.

At least ten counts were recorded for this clonotype. V gene TRBV27 combines with J gene TRBJ2-7; 7 bases are a match to TRBD1. The CDR3 is 15 amino acids. The trim removed 5 bases at V and 1 base at J, leaving 8 bases unmatched. Germline V lookup: CDR1 MNHEY, CDR2 SMNVEV (reference sequence). The CDR3 region is CASSPSWGQSYEQYF. CDR3 nucleotide sequence: TGTGCCAGCAGTCCCTCATGGGGACAGTCCTACGAGCAGTACTTC.

The J gene is TRBJ2-5, the V gene TRBV11-2; D ambiguous. Germline CDR1 reads SGHAT; CDR2 reads FQNNGV. The CDR3 totals 15 residues. The V and J ends lost 0 bases and 2 bases respectively, with 10 bases between them. CDR3 nucleotides: TGTGCCAGCAGCTTAGATCTCGGGCAACAAGAGACCCAGTACTTC. Translating gives CASSLDLGQQETQYF.

This clonotype was observed many times. The CDR3, as DNA: TGTGCCTGGCTTCGTACTGAAGCTTTCTTT. Its translation: CAWLRTEAFF. The genes are TRBV30 and TRBJ1-1; no clear D. The germline V gene has CDR1 GTSNPN and CDR2 SVGIG (reference sequence). The length of the CDR3 is 10 residues. Between the trimmed V and J ends, which lost 5 bases and 5 bases, there was a span of 6 bases.

V is TRBV12-3 or TRBV12-4 and J is TRBJ2-1, with D tentatively TRBD1 (5 bases). The CDR3 is made up of 15 amino acids. Trimming took 6 bases from V and 8 from J, leaving 20 bases between them. CDR3 DNA: TGTGCCAGCAGCCGCGACCGCTCAGGGTCCGATGAGCAGTTCTTC. It encodes CASSRDRSGSDEQFF.

The J gene is TRBJ2-1, the V gene TRBV10-3, with 9 bases matching TRBD1. The CDR3 is 17 residues long. V shed 0 bases and J 7 bases; nucleotides not matched to a gene: 10. In germline, CDR1 is ENHRY, CDR2 SYGVKD. The CDR3, as DNA: TGTGCCATCAGTGAGTCGGTCGGACAGGGGATTCATAATGAGCAGTTCTTC. As protein: CAISESVGQGIHNEQFF.

The sample holds many counts of this clonotype. This chain links TRBV5-1 with TRBJ2-1; tentatively, D is TRBD1 or TRBD2 (5 bases each). V was clipped by 4 bases and J by 7 bases, with 21 bases between them. This CDR3 spans 16 amino acids. Looked up from germline, CDR1 is SGHRS and CDR2 is YFSETQ. The CDR3 DNA sequence: TGCGCCAGCAGCCCCCCTGGGACCACATTTAGGAATGAGCAGTTCTTC. Translating gives CASSPPGTTFRNEQFF.

This chain connects TRBV20-1 to TRBJ2-7, with D perhaps TRBD1 or TRBD2 (5 bases each). Germline assignment: CDR1 DFQATT and CDR2 SNEGSKA (reference sequence). Trimming left V 1 base short and J 6 bases short, with 10 bases between. The CDR3 is made up of 12 amino acids. The CDR3 loop is CSARAQGPEQYF. The CDR3 nucleotides read TGCAGTGCTAGAGCGCAGGGACCCGAGCAGTACTTC.

The V call is TRBV28, the J call TRBJ1-1; the D gene is possibly TRBD1 (5 bases). The V gene's germline CDR1 is MDHEN and CDR2 SYDVKM. Trimming shortened V by 7 bases and J by 3 bases, and 15 bases separated the two germline ends. This CDR3 has 14 residues. DNA of the CDR3: TGTGCCAGCACGTCCGGGACCCCTCACACTGAAGCTTTCTTT. Its protein product is CASTSGTPHTEAFF. The full variable domain, rest sourced from reference TRBV28 and TRBJ1-1, is DVKVTQSSRYLVKRTGEKVFLECVQDMDHENMFWYRQDPGLGLRLIYFSYDVKMKEKGDIPEGYSVSREKKERFSLILESASTNQTSMYLCASTSGTPHTEAFFGQGTRLTVV.

About this clonotype itself: A clone one base away is much larger, so this may be a read error. The DNA of the CDR3 is TGTGTCAGCAGGACCGCGGTGGGCAATGAAAAACTGTTTTTT. Its translation: CVSRTAVGNEKLFF. This chain connects TRBV6-2 or TRBV6-3 to TRBJ1-4, with D unresolved. CDR3 length: 14 residues. The germline CDR1 and CDR2 sequences are MNHEY and SVGEGT.

This clonotype was detected many times. The rearrangement links TRBV5-1 to TRBJ1-1, with 7 bases identical to TRBD1. This CDR3 has 15 amino acids. V trimming: 3 bases; J trimming: 3 bases; junction bases outside the gene matches: 8. Germline V lookup: CDR1 SGHRS, CDR2 YFSETQ. CDR3: CASSYSLTGHTEAFF. The CDR3 nucleotides read TGCGCCAGCAGCTATTCCCTGACAGGGCACACTGAAGCTTTCTTT.

The CDR3 DNA reads TGCAGCGTTTTTCGGGGGTCCTACGAGCAGTACTTC. It translates to CSVFRGSYEQYF. J is TRBJ2-7 and V is TRBV29-1; D might be TRBD2 (6 bases). Germline V CDR1 and CDR2: SQVTM, ANQGSEA. V was cut by 5 bases and J by 1 base, with 9 bases left in between. The CDR3 consists of 12 residues.

There are many counts of this clonotype. The chain couples TRBV28 to TRBJ1-5; TRBD1 matches 7 bases. V lost 7 bases, J lost 7 bases, and 16 bases stayed unmatched. The CDR3 has 16 amino acids. Germline V gives CDR1 MDHEN, CDR2 SYDVKM. The CDR3 bases are TGTGCCAGCACCCTCCTCCGACAGGGTAGCGGACAGCCCCAGCATTTT. Encoded protein: CASTLLRQGSGQPQHF. The full variable domain, with the rest looked up from reference TRBV28 and TRBJ1-5, is DVKVTQSSRYLVKRTGEKVFLECVQDMDHENMFWYRQDPGLGLRLIYFSYDVKMKEKGDIPEGYSVSREKKERFSLILESASTNQTSMYLCASTLLRQGSGQPQHFGDGTRLSIL.

This clonotype was recorded a few times. The chain employs TRBV19 and TRBJ2-3; tentatively, D is TRBD1 (6 bases). V shed 10 bases and J shed 6 bases, with 17 bases lying between them. This CDR3 spans 13 amino acids. The V gene's germline CDR1 is LNHDA and CDR2 SQIVND (reference sequence). CDR3 in amino acids: CATSGQYGDTQYF. The CDR3 bases are TGTGCCACCTCCGGACAGTACGGGGATACGCAGTATTTT.

A word on this clonotype: The junction and the germline gene differ at one end; a read error may be behind it. The chain uses TRBV10-2 and TRBJ1-1; possible D gene TRBD1, 5 bases. This CDR3 is built from 15 residues. Germline CDR1 WSHSY, CDR2 SAAADI. Written as DNA, the CDR3 is TGCGCCAGCCTCGGGAGGAGGGGCGCGTACACTGAAGCTTCCTTT. As protein: CASLGRRGAYTEASF.

The sample holds a few counts of this clonotype. V and J are TRBV19 and TRBJ2-3; D is perhaps TRBD1 (6 bases). CDR3 size: 15 residues. Germline CDR1 and CDR2: LNHDA and SQIVND (reference sequence). V lost 1 base to trimming and J lost 2 bases, with 10 bases between them. CDR3: CASSIGRTATDTQYF. CDR3 DNA: TGTGCCAGTAGTATAGGACGGACAGCCACAGATACGCAGTATTTT.

This clonotype was recorded many times. CDR3 residues: CASRWGNQPQHF. The CDR3 DNA is TGTGCCAGCAGGTGGGGTAATCAGCCCCAGCATTTT. The chain combines TRBV2 with TRBJ1-5, with no clear D. Germline CDR1 SNHLY, CDR2 FYNNEI. The CDR3 is made up of 12 amino acids. The germline V and J ends were trimmed by 6 bases and 4 bases, with 7 bases remaining between them.

The table lists this clonotype with many counts. The chain links TRBV20-1 to TRBJ2-1; D may be TRBD1 (6 bases). With 3 bases removed from V and 8 bases from J, the gap between germline ends came to 11 bases. Germline CDR1 DFQATT, CDR2 SNEGSKA (reference sequence). CDR3 length: 12 residues. The CDR3 DNA reads as TGCAGTGCTAGGGCTCCAGGGGATGAGCAGTTCTTC. Protein product: CSARAPGDEQFF.

The chain joins TRBV28 to TRBJ1-2; no reliable D call. Germline CDR1 MDHEN, CDR2 SYDVKM. The CDR3 extends over 14 amino acids. V gave up 2 bases and J gave up 8 bases, with 15 bases separating them. CDR3 loop: CASSLGFSLGGYTF. For the CDR3, the DNA is TGTGCCAGCAGTTTAGGGTTCAGCCTAGGAGGCTACACCTTC.

This clonotype has ten or more counts. The chain employs TRBV2 and TRBJ2-7; no reliable D call. V lost 8 bases, J lost 2 bases, and 16 bases lay in between. This CDR3 region has 14 residues. CDR1 is SNHLY, CDR2 FYNNEI, per germline. CDR3: CASSPPVGAYEQYF. In nucleotides, the CDR3 is TGTGCCAGCTCGCCCCCGGTTGGCGCCTACGAGCAGTACTTC.

This clonotype showed up just a few times. The gene calls are TRBV6-1 and TRBJ2-7; tentative D call: TRBD1 (6 bases). The CDR3 is made up of 13 amino acids. CDR1 MNHNS and CDR2 SASEGT come from the germline V gene. Trimming stripped 3 bases from V and 1 base from J, with 7 bases between. The CDR3 coding sequence is TGTGCCAGCAGTGAGACAGGTTCCTACGAGCAGTACTTC. Encoded protein: CASSETGSYEQYF.

This clonotype was counted a few times. The chain is built from TRBV4-1 and TRBJ1-2; unclear D gene. This CDR3 is built from 15 residues. With 2 bases removed from V and 6 bases from J, the gap between germline ends came to 16 bases. Per germline, CDR1 MGHRA and CDR2 YSYEKL. For the CDR3, the DNA is TGCGCCAGCAGCCAATTACTACACAAGGCCGATGGCTACACCTTC. This sequence encodes CASSQLLHKADGYTF.

This clonotype was counted many times. The CDR3: CATSGHDSGGEKLFF. The DNA for the CDR3 is TGTGCCACCAGTGGGCACGACAGCGGGGGTGAAAAACTGTTTTTT. This chain uses TRBV24-1 with TRBJ1-4, with D possibly being TRBD1 (5 bases). V dropped 5 bases and J dropped 7 bases, with 16 bases sitting between them. Germline V gene sequence: CDR1 KGHDR, CDR2 SFDVKD. The CDR3 consists of 15 residues.